This TCR beta chain comes out of a study of a mutant IDH1 vaccine in newly diagnosed glioma. About the research overall: Vaccination was launched 4-6 weeks after radiotherapy alone, or with temozolomide cycles. The sex distribution of treated patients was about 60% male and around 40% female, with a mean age of roughly 40 years.

A few counts support this clone. Its target is not known. Time point noted: week 5, during vaccination. Doses consisted of 300 ug of mutant IDH1 20-mer peptide each, paired with topical imiquimod. Astrocytomas found in donors were new, WHO grade 3 or 4, IDH1-mutant and ATRX-lost. The study's findings and limits: Immune responses induced by the vaccine were seen in about 93% of patients, spanning multiple MHC alleles.

Sequenced by immunoSEQ multiplex PCR; TCRdb stores in-frame clones only, minus some. The sample gives 30,000 to 40,000 clones, around 58% of which show up once; 9.5% to 11% is in the top ten. The sample consisted of PBMCs, taken from a glioma patient whose treatment included an IDH1 peptide vaccine. This clonotype was sampled from a woman younger than 30 with glioma.

CDR3 amino acids: CAWNRQGASTDTQYF. The CDR3 DNA reads as TGTGCCTGGAATAGACAGGGGGCGAGCACAGATACGCAGTATTTT. The chain employs TRBV30 and TRBJ2-3; 10 nucleotides agree with TRBD1. CDR1 and CDR2 from the germline V gene are GTSNPN and SVGIG (reference sequence). The J segment lost 0 bases and the V segment lost 4 bases, leaving 4 bases of the junction unmatched. The length of the CDR3 is 15 residues. Full variable domain (rest looked up from reference TRBV30 and TRBJ2-3): SQTIHQWPATLVQPVGSPLSLECTVEGTSNPNLYWYRQAAGRGLQLLFYSVGIGQISSEVPQNLSASRPQDRQFILSSKKLLLSDSGFYLCAWNRQGASTDTQYFGPGTRLTVL.